This T cell receptor (beta chain) is drawn from a study of T cells in Graves' hyperthyroidism and ophthalmopathy. Study background: Sampling of peripheral blood happened at initial diagnosis, prior to any treatment.

Germline V lookup: CDR1 SNHLY, CDR2 FYNNEI. The CDR3 loop spans 12 amino acids. V was shortened by 6 bases and J by 8 bases, with 13 bases between the two germline ends. General study results and limits: Separating ophthalmopathy from stable hyperthyroidism was achieved by a 13 V-J model. Median prediction lead before ophthalmopathy onset was 5 to 7 months with the model.

On the basis of clinical symptoms, serum thyroxine and TRAb, thyroid ultrasound and orbital computed tomography, diagnoses were made. This clonotype has at least ten counts. Its antigen is undetermined. Amplification of TCR beta CDR3 regions was performed using RNA transcripts as template. The HTBI set primed first-round TCR CDR3 RT-PCR. TCRdb re-called the multiplex PCR reads through MiXCR, storing one row per CDR3 protein. The sample records some 570,000 distinct CDR3 sequences, approximately 17% being singletons. This sequence joins TRBV2 and TRBJ1-1; maybe TRBD1 (5 bases). The receptor comes from a woman younger than 35 with Graves' ophthalmopathy. Sequenced input: blood. Here the CDR3 reads CASRIRDSEAFF. CDR3 sequence (DNA): TGTGCCAGCAGAATCCGGGACTCCGAAGCTTTCTTT.